This T cell receptor (beta chain) was captured by sequencing in a study of T cells in Graves' hyperthyroidism and ophthalmopathy. Study information: The blood sample was taken at first diagnosis, before treatment began. Study results and caveats: Through a model of 13 V-J features, ophthalmopathy was separated from stable hyperthyroidism.

The CDR3 sequence is 11 residues long. Per germline, CDR1 SNHLY and CDR2 FYNNEI. The V and J ends lost 6 bases and 11 bases respectively, with 13 bases between them. It was RNA transcripts that yielded the amplified TCR beta CDR3 regions. The HTBI primer set was used in a first-round RT-PCR of the TCR CDR3. A single record per CDR3 protein comes from TCRdb applying MiXCR to the multiplex PCR reads. The sample lists approximately 330,000 distinct CDR3 sequences; about 13% were seen once. In its sample, this clonotype was seen many times. Its antigen remains unidentified. The chain couples TRBV2 to TRBJ1-1; D is undetermined. The sample was blood. The source is a woman aged 35 to 49 with Graves' ophthalmopathy. Written as DNA, the CDR3 is TGTGCCAGCAGGGACGCTGCGGAGGCTTTCTTT. Its translation is CASRDAAEAFF.